A selection of T cell receptor beta chains follows, all from one sample in a study of T cells in tuberculosis. Repertoires were generated with immunoSEQ multiplex PCR, while TCRdb's copy carries only in-frame clones and drops some. The sample includes fewer than 35,000 clones, around 86% of them seen just once. The material sequenced was PBMCs, taken at tuberculosis diagnosis. These receptors were taken from an adult with tuberculosis. CDR3s include the opening cysteine and the closing phenylalanine or tryptophan. D genes are given only for firm matches. Expanded clones get a size class; other rows say once, few or many, or leave the size out.

clone_size,d_call,v_call,j_call,cdr3_aa,cdr3_nt
NA,NA,TRBV1,TRBJ2-6,CTSSLSCAQSRANVLTF,TGCACCAGCAGCCTGTCTTGTGCACAAAGTCGGGCCAACGTCCTGACTTTC
NA,NA,TRBV7-8,TRBJ2-1,CASSLVAGEQFF,TGTGCCAGCAGCTTAGTGGCGGGTGAGCAGTTCTTC
NA,NA,TRBV11-3,TRBJ1-4,CAAGRGHEKLFF,TGTGCCGCGGGGAGAGGACATGAAAAACTGTTTTTT
few,TRBD1,TRBV2,TRBJ1-5,CASSNGQGQQPQHF,TGTGCCAGCAGTAACGGACAGGGCCAGCAGCCCCAGCATTTT
NA,TRBD2,TRBV30,TRBJ2-7,CAWTSGSGSSYEQYF,TGTGCCTGGACGTCGGGTAGCGGGAGTTCCTACGAGCAGTACTTC
NA,NA,TRBV19,TRBJ1-2,CASSPEGTAYNYGYTF,TGTGCCAGTAGTCCGGAAGGGACTGCCTATAACTATGGCTACACCTTC
NA,NA,TRBV9,TRBJ2-2,CASSAQDNTGELFF,TGTGCCAGCAGCGCACAGGATAACACCGGGGAGCTGTTTTTT
NA,TRBD2,TRBV7-2,TRBJ2-3,CASLAGVTDTQYF,TGTGCCAGCCTAGCGGGGGTCACAGATACGCAGTATTTT
NA,TRBD2,TRBV14,TRBJ2-1,CASSHLKTTSGGTYNEQFF,TGTGCCAGCAGCCATCTCAAGACGACTAGCGGGGGTACCTACAATGAGCAGTTCTTC
NA,NA,TRBV15,TRBJ2-7,CATSRLGGDSAYEQYF,TGTGCCACCAGCAGGCTCGGTGGTGACAGCGCCTACGAGCAGTACTTC
NA,NA,TRBV2,TRBJ2-7,CASSVREREQYF,TGTGCCAGCAGTGTTAGGGAGCGAGAGCAGTACTTC
NA,TRBD2,TRBV19,TRBJ2-1,CASSSPPLLAGGASDEQFF,TGTGCCAGTAGTTCCCCACCCCTACTAGCGGGAGGGGCGTCGGATGAGCAGTTCTTC
NA,TRBD2,TRBV7-8,TRBJ2-7,CASSFLGLTLAGVSEQYF,TGTGCCAGCAGCTTTCTAGGACTTACCCTAGCGGGAGTAAGCGAGCAGTACTTC
few,TRBD2,TRBV2,TRBJ2-3,CASSGGLAGVGDTQYF,TGTGCCAGCAGTGGGGGGCTAGCGGGAGTTGGAGATACGCAGTATTTT
NA,TRBD1,TRBV9,TRBJ2-3,CASSPRQGETDTQYF,TGTGCCAGCAGTCCTAGACAGGGTGAAACAGATACGCAGTATTTT